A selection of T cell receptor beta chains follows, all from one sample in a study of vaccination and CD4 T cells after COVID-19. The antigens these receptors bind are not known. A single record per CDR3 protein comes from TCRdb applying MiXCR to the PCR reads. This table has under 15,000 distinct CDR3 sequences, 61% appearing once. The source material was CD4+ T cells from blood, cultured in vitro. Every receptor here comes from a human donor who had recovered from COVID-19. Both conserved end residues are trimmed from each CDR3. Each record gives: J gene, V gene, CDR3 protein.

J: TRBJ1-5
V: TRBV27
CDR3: ASSVAFQGSPQH

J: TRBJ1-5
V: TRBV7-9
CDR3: ASSQGYSNQPQH

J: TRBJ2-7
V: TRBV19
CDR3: ASSVGQSYEQY

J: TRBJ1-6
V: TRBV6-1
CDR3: AGRDSPTQPYNSPLH

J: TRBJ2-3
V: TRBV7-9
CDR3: ASSYTPGLAGEGDTQY

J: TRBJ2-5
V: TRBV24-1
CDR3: ATSDPGTSGRAGGETQY

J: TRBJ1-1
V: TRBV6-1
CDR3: ASSNEGGVNTEAF

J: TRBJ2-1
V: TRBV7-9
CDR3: ASSAGRISYNEQF

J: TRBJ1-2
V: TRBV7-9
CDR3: ASSARTGGYGYT

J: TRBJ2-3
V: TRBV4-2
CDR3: ASSPIAGEADTQY

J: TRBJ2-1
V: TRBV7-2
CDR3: ASSFAGHEQF

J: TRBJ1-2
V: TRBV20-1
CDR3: SARQTGGRNYGYT

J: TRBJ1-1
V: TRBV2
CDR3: ASSERPPGANTEAF

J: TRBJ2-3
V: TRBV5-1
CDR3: ASSLGNDYSTDTQY

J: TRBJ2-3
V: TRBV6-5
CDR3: ASSSTLAGSSDTQY

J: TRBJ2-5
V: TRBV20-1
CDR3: SARAEETQY

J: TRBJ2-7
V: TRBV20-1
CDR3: SLQMTGTYEQY

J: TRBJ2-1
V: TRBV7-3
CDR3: ASSKTGLAGAEQF

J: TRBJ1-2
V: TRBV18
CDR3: ASSPRDSDGYT

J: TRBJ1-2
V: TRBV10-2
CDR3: ASSASREAAAYYGYT

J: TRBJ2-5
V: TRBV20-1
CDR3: SARPPRETQY

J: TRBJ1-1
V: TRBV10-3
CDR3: AISPSLKAEAF

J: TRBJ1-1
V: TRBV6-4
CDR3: ASRAYTGRTEAF

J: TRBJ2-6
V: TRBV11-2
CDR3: ASSLLGGANVLT

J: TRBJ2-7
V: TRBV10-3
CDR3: AIRSGMKSYEQY

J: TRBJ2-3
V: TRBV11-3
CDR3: ASSLEAGLTDTQY